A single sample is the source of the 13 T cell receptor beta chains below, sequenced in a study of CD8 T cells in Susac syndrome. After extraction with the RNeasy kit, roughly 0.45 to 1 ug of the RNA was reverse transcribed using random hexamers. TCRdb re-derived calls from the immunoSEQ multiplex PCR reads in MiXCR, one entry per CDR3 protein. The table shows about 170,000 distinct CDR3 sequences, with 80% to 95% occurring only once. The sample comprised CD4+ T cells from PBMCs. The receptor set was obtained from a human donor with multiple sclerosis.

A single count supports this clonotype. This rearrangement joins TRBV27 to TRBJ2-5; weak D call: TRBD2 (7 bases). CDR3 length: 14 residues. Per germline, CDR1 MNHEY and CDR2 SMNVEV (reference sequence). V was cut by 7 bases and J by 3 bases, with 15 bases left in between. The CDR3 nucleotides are TGTGCCAGCATGAACGGGGGGCTGAAAGAGACCCAGTACTTC. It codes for CASMNGGLKETQYF.

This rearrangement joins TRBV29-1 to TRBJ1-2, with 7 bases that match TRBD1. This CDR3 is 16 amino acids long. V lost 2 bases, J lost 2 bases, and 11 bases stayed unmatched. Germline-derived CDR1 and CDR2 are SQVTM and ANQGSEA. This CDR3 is CSVEKIPGQPNYGYTF. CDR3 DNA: TGCAGCGTTGAAAAAATACCGGGACAGCCAAACTATGGCTACACCTTC.

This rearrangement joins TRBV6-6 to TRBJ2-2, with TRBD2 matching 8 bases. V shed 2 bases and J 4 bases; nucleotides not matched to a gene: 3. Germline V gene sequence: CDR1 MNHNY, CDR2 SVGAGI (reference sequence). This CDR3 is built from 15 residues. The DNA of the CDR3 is TGTGCCAGCAGTTACAGTACTAGCGGCACCGGGGAGCTGTTTTTT. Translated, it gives CASSYSTSGTGELFF.

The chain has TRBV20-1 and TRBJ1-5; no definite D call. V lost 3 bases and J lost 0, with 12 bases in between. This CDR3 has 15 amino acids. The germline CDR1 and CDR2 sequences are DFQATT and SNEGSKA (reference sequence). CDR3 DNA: TGCAGTGCTAGCTACTGGAGGGATAGCAATCAGCCCCAGCATTTT. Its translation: CSASYWRDSNQPQHF.

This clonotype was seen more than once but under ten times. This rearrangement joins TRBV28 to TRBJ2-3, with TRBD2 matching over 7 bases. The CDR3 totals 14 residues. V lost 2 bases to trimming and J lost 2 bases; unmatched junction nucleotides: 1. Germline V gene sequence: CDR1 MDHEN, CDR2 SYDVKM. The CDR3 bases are TGTGCCAGCAGTTTAGCGGGGGTCACAGATACGCAGTATTTT. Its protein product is CASSLAGVTDTQYF.

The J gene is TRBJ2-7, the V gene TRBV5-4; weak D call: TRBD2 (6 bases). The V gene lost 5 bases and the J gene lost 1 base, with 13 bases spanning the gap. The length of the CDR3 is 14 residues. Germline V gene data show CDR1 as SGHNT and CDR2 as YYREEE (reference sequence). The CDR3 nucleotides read TGTGCCAGCAGGCTGGGAGGAGCATCCTACGAGCAGTACTTC. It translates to CASRLGGASYEQYF.

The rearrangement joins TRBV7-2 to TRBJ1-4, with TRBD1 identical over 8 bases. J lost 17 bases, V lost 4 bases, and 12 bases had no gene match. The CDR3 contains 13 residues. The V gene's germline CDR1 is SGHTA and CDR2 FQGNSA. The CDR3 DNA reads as TGTGCCAGCAGCTCCCAGGACAGGGCGACTCCTTTTTTT. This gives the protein CASSSQDRATPFF.

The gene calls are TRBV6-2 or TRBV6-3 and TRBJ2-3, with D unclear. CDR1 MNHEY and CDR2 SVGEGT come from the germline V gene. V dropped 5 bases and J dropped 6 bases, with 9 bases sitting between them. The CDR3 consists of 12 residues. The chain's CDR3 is CASSTLPDTQYF. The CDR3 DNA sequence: TGTGCCAGCAGTACCCTTCCGGATACGCAGTATTTT.

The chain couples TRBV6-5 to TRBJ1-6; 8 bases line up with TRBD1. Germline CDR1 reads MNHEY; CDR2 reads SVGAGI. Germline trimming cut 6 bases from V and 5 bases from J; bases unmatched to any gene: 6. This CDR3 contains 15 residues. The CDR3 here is CASSPVDRDNSPLHF. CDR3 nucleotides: TGTGCCAGCAGCCCCGTGGACAGGGATAATTCACCCCTCCACTTT.

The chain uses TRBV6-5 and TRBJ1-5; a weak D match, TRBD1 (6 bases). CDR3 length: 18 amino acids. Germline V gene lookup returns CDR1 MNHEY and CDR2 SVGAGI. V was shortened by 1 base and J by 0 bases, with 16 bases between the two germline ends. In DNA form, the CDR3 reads TGTGCCAGCAGTTACTTTGGGTTGACAGGTGATAGCAATCAGCCCCAGCATTTT. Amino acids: CASSYFGLTGDSNQPQHF.

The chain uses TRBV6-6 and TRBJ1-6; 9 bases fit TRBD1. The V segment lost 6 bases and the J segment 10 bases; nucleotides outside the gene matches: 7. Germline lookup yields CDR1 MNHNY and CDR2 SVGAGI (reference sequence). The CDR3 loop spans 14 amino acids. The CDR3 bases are TGTGCCAGCAGCTGGACAGGGGCTGGATCACCCCTCCACTTT. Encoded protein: CASSWTGAGSPLHF.

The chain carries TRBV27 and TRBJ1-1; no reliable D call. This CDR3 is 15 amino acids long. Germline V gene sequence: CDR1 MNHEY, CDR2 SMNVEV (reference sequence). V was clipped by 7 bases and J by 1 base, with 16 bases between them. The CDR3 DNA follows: TGTGCCAGCACCTCGAAGGTAGGGCCGAACACTGAAGCTTTCTTT. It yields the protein CASTSKVGPNTEAFF.

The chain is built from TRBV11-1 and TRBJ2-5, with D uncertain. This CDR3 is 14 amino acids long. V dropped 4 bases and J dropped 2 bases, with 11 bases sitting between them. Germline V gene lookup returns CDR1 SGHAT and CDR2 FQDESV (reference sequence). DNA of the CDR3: TGTGCCAGCAGCTCCCGTGCAGGACAAGAGACCCAGTACTTC. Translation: CASSSRAGQETQYF.